The source of this T cell receptor (beta chain) is a study of regulatory dendritic cells for organ transplantation. Study-wide points: Mature dendritic cells appeared to drive more memory CD8+ clonal expansion than regulatory ones. Memory CD8+ T cells were the most oligoclonal; naive cells were highly diverse.

In regard to this clone: What it binds is not known.

The CDR3 is 13 residues long. Germline values: CDR1 SQVTM, CDR2 ANQGSEA. The V and J ends lost 6 bases and 3 bases respectively, with 15 bases between them. Naive CD45RA+ and memory CD45RO+ CD4+ or CD8+ T cells were FACS-sorted. Sequencing used immunoSEQ multiplex PCR; TCRdb keeps in-frame clones, though not all of them. The sample has approximately 29,000 clones, roughly four fifths seen once; the top ten hold about 0.094%. The V gene is TRBV29-1, the J gene TRBJ2-7, with D perhaps matching TRBD1 (6 bases). The sample consisted of naive CD4+ T cells from blood. Subset noted: CD45RA+ naive T cells. The origin of this receptor is a human donor in good health. CDR3 DNA: TGCAGCGTCGCAGGGGACGGCATCTACGAGCAGTACTTC. Encoded protein: CSVAGDGIYEQYF.